A single T cell receptor (beta chain) is shown here with its context. Original analysis: Reference gene primer amplification gave nucleated cell count estimates. Using immunoSEQ multiplex PCR, the repertoire was profiled, and TCRdb retains in-frame clones only, with some absent. The D gene and trimming were derived from the DNA, and the V and J assignments and clone size from that table. The sample lists over 600,000 clones; 80% to 90% were seen once. The V end was cut by 4 bases, the J end by 4 bases, with 10 bases between. In germline, CDR1 is LGHNA, CDR2 YNFKEQ. This CDR3 is 13 amino acids long. This sample was included in a study of blood T cell repertoires in COVID-19. For the study at large: The United States, Italy and Spain supplied acute and convalescent COVID-19 samples. PBMCs, B-cell-depleted T cells, or T cells were the source of the cDNA or gDNA that made up the material.

The origin of this receptor is a woman between 18 and 29 years old with acute or convalescent COVID-19. The sample comprised peripheral blood. This rearrangement joins TRBV4-2 to TRBJ1-1; tentatively, D is TRBD1 (6 bases). DNA of the CDR3: TGTGCCAGCAGCCTTTGGGGGCTCACTGAAGCTTTCTTT. This gives the protein CASSLWGLTEAFF.